These 24 T cell receptor beta chains share one sample of origin, sequenced in a study of regulatory T cells in long-lasting Graves disease (dated by TCRdb to about 2021). Read against the paper, the sample's time point label means: newly diagnosed GD, antithyroid drugs for less than 3 months. RNA was extracted from PBMCs in TRIzol for both TCR sequencing and RNA sequencing. Libraries came from multiplex PCR. The sequencer was an Illumina HiSeq 4000. To build TCR beta libraries, CDR3 regions were amplified by Arm-PCR using iRepertoire HTBI primers. TCRdb trimmed public reads at Q25 via fastp, called clones via MiXCR and kept in-frame beta chains. Every entry covers one CDR3 protein and lists the most common genes and DNA from its rows. In this sample the table shows about 620,000 distinct CDR3 sequences, approximately 15% of which occur a single time. The ten largest clones represent 15% to 20% of the sample.

These data were also reused for a study on T cells in Graves' hyperthyroidism and ophthalmopathy.

Sample: peripheral blood mononuclear cells (PBMCs), taken at new diagnosis, from a patient treated with antithyroid drugs. These receptors all stem from a woman in her twenties or thirties with Graves disease. Donor details come from another sample of the same person, matched by shared clones.

This clonotype was counted between two and nine times. V usage is TRBV20-1 and J usage is TRBJ1-2; the D is unclear. The CDR3 sequence is 11 residues long. Per germline, CDR1 DFQATT and CDR2 SNEGSKA (reference sequence). The germline V and J ends were trimmed by 6 bases and 8 bases, with 13 bases remaining between them. The CDR3 region has the DNA TGCAGTGCCGAACGGACCTGGGGCTACACCTTC. This codes for CSAERTWGYTF.

The chain employs TRBV20-1 and TRBJ2-1; D uncertain. The CDR3 contains 11 residues. Germline V gene sequence: CDR1 DFQATT, CDR2 SNEGSKA (reference sequence). The germline V and J ends were trimmed by 3 bases and 7 bases, with 7 bases remaining between them. CDR3 sequence: CSARLLNEQFF. In DNA, the CDR3 is TGCAGTGCTAGGCTCCTAAATGAGCAGTTCTTC.

In this sample, this clonotype turned up many times. The chain is built from TRBV20-1 and TRBJ1-1; possibly TRBD1 for D (5 bases). The CDR3 is made up of 11 amino acids. CDR1 DFQATT and CDR2 SNEGSKA come from the germline V gene (reference sequence). The ends were cut back, 1 base at V and 12 bases at J, with 12 bases in the middle. CDR3 DNA sequence: TGCAGTGCTAGAGCGGGGGAGGTAACTTTCTTT. Protein product: CSARAGEVTFF.

Many counts were recorded for this clonotype. The V call is TRBV7-9, the J call TRBJ2-1; D gene ambiguous. This CDR3 contains 13 residues. Germline lookup yields CDR1 SEHNR and CDR2 FQNEAQ (reference sequence). V lost 7 bases to trimming and J lost 7 bases, with 14 bases between them. The CDR3 DNA sequence: TGTGCCAGCATTTCTGGGTTCGGGAATGAGCAGTTCTTC. It yields the protein CASISGFGNEQFF.

This clonotype was counted ten times or more. A read error may produce the germline difference seen at one junction end. The chain combines TRBV28 with TRBJ1-1; perhaps TRBD1 as D (5 bases). Germline CDR1 and CDR2: MDHEN and SYDVKM. The CDR3 runs 15 residues. The chain's CDR3 is CACRDRTTMNTEAFF. The CDR3 DNA reads as TGTGCCTGCAGGGACCGGACGACAATGAACACTGAAGCTTTCTTT.

This clonotype came up a few times. This chain connects TRBV6-5 to TRBJ1-4; 7 nucleotides line up with TRBD1. The CDR3 sequence is 18 residues long. The germline gives CDR1 MNHEY, CDR2 SVGAGI. The trim removed 2 bases at V and 0 bases at J, leaving 9 bases unmatched. CDR3 DNA sequence: TGTGCCAGCAGTTACGGAGTCTGGACAGGAGCAACTAATGAAAAACTGTTTTTT. Residues: CASSYGVWTGATNEKLFF.

This clonotype appeared a few times. The rearrangement joins TRBV28 to TRBJ2-7; 7 nucleotides align to TRBD1. The germline V gene encodes CDR1 MDHEN and CDR2 SYDVKM. This CDR3 spans 15 amino acids. V lost 2 bases, J lost 4 bases, and 8 bases stayed unmatched. As DNA, the CDR3 is TGTGCCAGCAGTTTACCAGGACAGGACCTGTACGAGCAGTACTTC. As protein: CASSLPGQDLYEQYF.

About this clonotype itself: A far larger clone lies a single base away; this is likely a read error. This chain joins TRBV28 and TRBJ1-5; 10 nucleotides align to TRBD1. The CDR3 totals 13 residues. Germline CDR1 and CDR2: MDHEN and SYDVKM. J lost 6 bases, V lost 5 bases, and 1 base had no gene match. DNA for the CDR3: TGTGCCAGCAGTGGGACAGGGGTTCAGCCCCAGCATTTT. Translation gives CASSGTGVQPQHF.

This chain connects TRBV5-1 to TRBJ2-1; perhaps TRBD2 as D (6 bases). The CDR3 totals 16 residues. V dropped 0 bases and J dropped 3 bases, with 13 bases sitting between them. Germline assignment: CDR1 SGHRS and CDR2 YFSETQ. The CDR3: CASSLGTSRGYNEQFF. Written as DNA, the CDR3 is TGCGCCAGCAGCTTGGGGACCTCGCGGGGCTACAATGAGCAGTTCTTC.

The V gene is TRBV20-1, the J gene TRBJ2-7; 14 nucleotides line up with TRBD2. CDR3 length equals 14 residues. CDR1 and CDR2 from the germline V gene are DFQATT and SNEGSKA (reference sequence). V gave up 7 bases and J gave up 7 bases; unmatched junction bases: 9. The DNA of the CDR3 is TGCAGTGTCCCGACTAGCGGGAGGGCCGGGGAGCAGTACTTC. This codes for CSVPTSGRAGEQYF.

This clonotype was counted ten times or more. V gene TRBV3-1 combines with J gene TRBJ2-7, with 10 bases identical to TRBD2. Germline CDR1 LGHDT, CDR2 YNNKEL (reference sequence). V was pared by 1 base and J by 4 bases, with 10 bases of the junction left unmatched. The CDR3 is made up of 17 amino acids. The CDR3 region is CASSQGDRAGGQYEQYF. DNA of the CDR3: TGTGCCAGCAGCCAAGGGGACCGAGCGGGAGGGCAATACGAGCAGTACTTC.

This clonotype was seen many times. This chain uses TRBV20-1 with TRBJ2-7; D perhaps matches TRBD1 (6 bases). Trimming removed 6 bases at V and 4 bases at J, with 13 bases between. The CDR3 contains 12 residues. CDR1 DFQATT and CDR2 SNEGSKA come from the germline V gene (reference sequence). The CDR3 DNA is TGCAGTGCCGAAGAACAGGGTTACGAGCAGTACTTC. Protein: CSAEEQGYEQYF.

Details on this clonotype: Given the absence of the conserved phenylalanine or tryptophan at the CDR3 end, a read error is likely. This chain uses TRBV3-1 with TRBJ2-2; weak D call: TRBD2 (6 bases). The CDR3 has 13 residues. Germline CDR1 reads LGHDT; CDR2 reads YNNKEL (reference sequence). Trimming removed 7 bases at V and 7 bases at J, with 13 bases between. The CDR3 is CASTRVGGGELFS. CDR3 DNA sequence: TGTGCCAGCACCCGAGTGGGGGGCGGGGAGCTGTTTTCT.

This clonotype has just a few counts. The rearrangement uses TRBV30 and TRBJ2-1, with D possibly TRBD1 on 5 matching bases. The CDR3 spans 13 residues. The V and J ends lost 5 bases and 2 bases respectively, with 10 bases between them. The germline CDR1 and CDR2 sequences are GTSNPN and SVGIG (reference sequence). CDR3 in DNA: TGTGCCTGGGAACGGACAACCTACAATGAGCAGTTCTTC. Its protein product is CAWERTTYNEQFF.

This clonotype was seen repeatedly, ten times or more. V usage is TRBV2 and J usage is TRBJ1-1; a weak D match, TRBD1 (5 bases). Germline CDR1 is SNHLY and CDR2 is FYNNEI. V was cut by 7 bases and J by 8 bases, with 20 bases left in between. The CDR3 is 14 amino acids. The CDR3 region has the DNA TGTGCCAGCAAAGAGGGACCTCTAATCCCCGAAGCTTTCTTT. This sequence encodes CASKEGPLIPEAFF.

This clonotype was recorded at least ten times. This chain links TRBV14 with TRBJ2-2; D is unresolved. The germline CDR1 and CDR2 sequences are SGHDN and FVKESK. This CDR3 has 13 amino acids. Deletions cut 2 bases from V and 5 bases from J, with 6 bases between. The CDR3 is CASSQSLTGELFF. The CDR3 DNA follows: TGTGCCAGCAGCCAATCTTTGACCGGGGAGCTGTTTTTT.

This chain connects TRBV11-2 to TRBJ2-1; D is perhaps TRBD1 (6 bases). The germline V gene encodes CDR1 SGHAT and CDR2 FQNNGV. Trimming stripped 8 bases from V and 7 bases from J, with 15 bases between. The CDR3 runs 13 residues. The CDR3: CASALQGVNEQFF. CDR3 bases: TGTGCCAGCGCATTACAGGGAGTGAATGAGCAGTTCTTC.

This clonotype was counted a few times. The chain combines TRBV20-1 with TRBJ1-1, with 8 bases matching TRBD1. Per the germline V gene, CDR1 is DFQATT and CDR2 is SNEGSKA (reference sequence). Trimming at V came to 1 base and at J to 5 bases, leaving 15 bases not matched to a gene. The CDR3 covers 17 residues. CDR3: CSARVPPPQGAFTEAFF. The CDR3 DNA is TGCAGTGCTAGAGTTCCCCCCCCCCAGGGGGCCTTTACTGAAGCTTTCTTT.

This clonotype showed up just once. A single base separates this from a much larger clone, so it may be a read error. The CDR3 region has the DNA TGTGCCAGCAGGAGACTAGCGGGAGACTCCTACAATGAGCAGTACTTC. Its translation is CASRRLAGDSYNEQYF. The gene calls are TRBV2 and TRBJ2-7; 12 nucleotides align to TRBD2. CDR3 size: 16 residues. Trimming took 6 bases from V and 7 from J; bases not matched to a gene: 13. Germline CDR1 is SNHLY and CDR2 is FYNNEI.

This clonotype has a count of ten or more. This chain uses TRBV12-3 or TRBV12-4 with TRBJ2-1; D possibly uses TRBD1 or TRBD2 (6 bases each). V shed 3 bases and J shed 9 bases, with 18 bases lying between them. The length of the CDR3 is 15 residues. CDR3 sequence (DNA): TGTGCCAGCAGTTTGGGGGGCACGGTGATGGGTGAGCAGTTCTTC. Its protein product is CASSLGGTVMGEQFF.

The gene calls are TRBV12-3 or TRBV12-4 and TRBJ1-2; tentatively, D is TRBD1 (5 bases). V lost 5 bases and J lost 5, with 18 bases in between. The CDR3 is 15 amino acids. This CDR3 is CASSTGTRGPYGYTF. The CDR3 nucleotides are TGTGCCAGCAGTACCGGGACGCGGGGTCCGTATGGCTACACCTTC.

This chain uses TRBV20-1 with TRBJ2-5; D may be TRBD1 (5 bases). CDR3 length: 12 residues. Trimming shortened V by 8 bases and J by 4 bases, and 14 bases separated the two germline ends. The germline V gene has CDR1 DFQATT and CDR2 SNEGSKA (reference sequence). CDR3 residues: CSIDSLGETQYF. The CDR3 DNA sequence: TGCAGTATCGACAGTTTGGGAGAGACCCAGTACTTC.

In its sample, this clonotype was seen many times. The chain has TRBV12-3 or TRBV12-4 and TRBJ2-3; 11 nucleotides match TRBD2. The V gene end was trimmed by 7 bases and the J gene end by 4 bases; junction bases not matched to a gene: 7. CDR3 size: 15 residues. In DNA, the CDR3 is TGTGCCAGCATCACTAGCGGGAGTTCGGCAGATACGCAGTATTTT. It specifies CASITSGSSADTQYF.

There are many counts of this clonotype. The chain couples TRBV12-3 or TRBV12-4 to TRBJ2-1; D perhaps matches TRBD1 (6 bases). The CDR3 is 15 residues long. The ends were cut back, 5 bases at V and 2 bases at J, with 13 bases in the middle. Written as DNA, the CDR3 is TGTGCCAGCAGTCCCGGGACACTGGCCTACAATGAGCAGTTCTTC. Protein sequence: CASSPGTLAYNEQFF.